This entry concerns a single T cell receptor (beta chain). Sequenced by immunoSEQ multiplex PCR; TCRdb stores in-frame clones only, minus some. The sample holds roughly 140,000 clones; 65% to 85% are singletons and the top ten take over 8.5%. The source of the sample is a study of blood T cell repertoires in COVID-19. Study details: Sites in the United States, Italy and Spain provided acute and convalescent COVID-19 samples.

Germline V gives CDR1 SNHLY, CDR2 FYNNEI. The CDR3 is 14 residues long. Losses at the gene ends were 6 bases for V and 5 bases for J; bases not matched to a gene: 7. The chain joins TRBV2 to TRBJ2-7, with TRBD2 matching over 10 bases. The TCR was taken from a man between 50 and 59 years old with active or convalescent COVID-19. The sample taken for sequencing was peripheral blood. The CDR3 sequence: CASSPGLALNEQYF. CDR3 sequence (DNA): TGTGCCAGCAGCCCGGGACTAGCGCTCAACGAGCAGTACTTC.